The clone carrying this T cell receptor (beta chain) has more than one count but fewer than ten. The sample is drawn from a study of blood T cells in healthy people across ages. For the second PCR, which ran for roughly 6 to 12 cycles, a sample-barcoded 5' primer and a J-beta primer mix were used. TCRdb itself ran the 5' RACE reads through MiXCR, one entry per CDR3 protein. The sample yields 950,000 to 1,200,000 distinct CDR3 sequences, 35% to 40% seen once. With 4 bases clipped from V and 8 bases from J, the junction kept 1 base outside the gene matches. The CDR3 runs 13 residues. The chain links TRBV12-3 or TRBV12-4 to TRBJ2-3, with 12 bases lining up with TRBD2. This TCR was sampled from a man younger than 35 in good health. The sequenced sample was blood. The CDR3 coding sequence is TGTGCCAGCAGTTCGACTAGCGGGGGTACGCAGTATTTT. Residues: CASSSTSGGTQYF.